These 31 T cell receptor beta chains were sequenced from one sample in a study of CD8+CD57+ T cells in acquired aplastic anemia. Whoever was chosen for sequencing had shown CD8+CD57+ cell expansion by flow cytometry. The use of genomic DNA as template underpinned the TCR beta VDJ and CDR3 profiling. TCRdb ran MiXCR on the reads and lists one entry per CDR3 protein. The data hold some 200,000 distinct CDR3 sequences, with roughly half observed a single time. The sequenced sample consisted of sorted CD4+, CD8+, or CD8+CD57+ T cells (not recorded which) from PBMCs. The receptor source for this set is a human donor with aplastic anemia.

In the case of this clonotype: A much larger clone lies one base from this, so it may be a read error. The CDR3 nucleotides read TGCGCCAACAGCTTCGACAGGGTTGGGGGCTACACCTTC. This codes for CANSFDRVGGYTF. The chain links TRBV5-1 to TRBJ1-2, with 7 bases aligning to TRBD1. The CDR3 consists of 13 residues. In germline, CDR1 is SGHRS, CDR2 YFSETQ.

The V call is TRBV10-3, the J call TRBJ1-1; D unclear. CDR3 length equals 11 residues. CDR1 ENHRY and CDR2 SYGVKD come from the germline V gene. V was trimmed by 5 bases and J by 4 bases, leaving 5 bases between them. The CDR3 region has the DNA TGTGCCATCAGTAAGACCACTGAAGCTTTCTTT. Translation: CAISKTTEAFF.

The V and J genes are TRBV5-1 and TRBJ1-6; D perhaps matches TRBD1 (6 bases). The germline gives CDR1 SGHRS, CDR2 YFSETQ. There are 14 residues in the CDR3. Trimming stripped 4 bases from V and 7 bases from J, with 12 bases between. Here the CDR3 DNA reads TGCGCCAGCAGCCAGGGGTGGGTAAATTCACCCCTCCACTTT. This sequence encodes CASSQGWVNSPLHF.

Details on this clonotype: In this CDR3 the conserved last residue, phenylalanine or tryptophan, is missing, so a read error is likely. The chain carries TRBV20-1 and TRBJ2-3, with 8 nucleotides matching TRBD2. This CDR3 has 16 residues. Germline lookup yields CDR1 DFQATT and CDR2 SNEGSKA (reference sequence). The CDR3 bases are TGCAGTGCTGGGGGGGTAGCGGGGACGAGCACAGACACGCAGTATTTA. Translation: CSAGGVAGTSTDTQYL.

The genes are TRBV29-1 and TRBJ2-1; D ambiguous. The CDR3 extends over 13 amino acids. Germline CDR1 is SQVTM and CDR2 is ANQGSEA. Deletions cut 1 base from V and 2 bases from J, with 6 bases between. CDR3 sequence: CSVEGGTYNEQFF. The DNA for the CDR3 is TGCAGCGTTGAAGGGGGAACCTACAATGAGCAGTTCTTC.

This clonotype was recorded once. This rearrangement joins TRBV5-1 to TRBJ1-4; TRBD1 might be the D (5 bases). The CDR3 is 15 residues long. The germline CDR1 and CDR2 sequences are SGHRS and YFSETQ. V was shortened by 1 base and J by 8 bases, with 15 bases between the two germline ends. The CDR3 bases are TGCGCCAGCAGCTTGACAGGAGAGCAAGGGGAAAAACTGTTTTTT. This translates into CASSLTGEQGEKLFF. Supplemented by reference TRBV5-1 and TRBJ1-4, the full variable domain reads KAGVTQTPRYLIKTRGQQVTLSCSPISGHRSVSWYQQTPGQGLQFLFEYFSETQRNKGNFPGRFSGRQFSNSRSEMNVSTLELGDSALYLCASSLTGEQGEKLFFGSGTQLSVL.

The chain recombines TRBV2 with TRBJ2-7, with D possibly matching TRBD2 (5 bases). CDR1 is SNHLY and CDR2 is FYNNEI in the germline V gene. CDR3 length equals 12 residues. The V and J ends lost 5 bases and 8 bases respectively, with 13 bases between them. CDR3: CASSYRGDQQYF. CDR3 DNA: TGTGCCAGCAGTTACCGGGGTGACCAGCAGTACTTC.

Concerning this clonotype: Just one base apart from a much larger clone, this may be a read error. The gene calls are TRBV5-1 and TRBJ1-4; the D gene is possibly TRBD1 (5 bases). CDR1 and CDR2 from the germline V gene are SGHRS and YFSETQ. The CDR3 sequence is 14 residues long. The CDR3 sequence: CASGRGPTDEKRFF. CDR3 bases: TGCGCCAGCGGCCGGGGCCCGACGGATGAAAAACGGTTTTTT.

This clonotype was seen only once. The chain links TRBV24-1 to TRBJ1-1, with 7 bases identical to TRBD1. Germline V gene sequence: CDR1 KGHDR, CDR2 SFDVKD. There are 13 residues in the CDR3. Losses at the gene ends were 9 bases for V and 2 bases for J; bases not matched to a gene: 5. The CDR3, as DNA: TGTGCCACCGCCCGGACAGGCAACACTGAAGCTTTCTTT. It translates to CATARTGNTEAFF.

The chain carries TRBV12-3 or TRBV12-4 and TRBJ2-7; 11 bases match TRBD1. The junction had 13 bases not matched to a gene; V was cut back by 5 bases and J by 7 bases. The CDR3 is 16 residues long. This CDR3 reads CASSPAAGQGVREQYF. The CDR3, as DNA: TGTGCCAGCAGTCCCGCCGCGGGACAGGGGGTCCGGGAGCAGTACTTC.

In its sample, this clonotype was seen once. The conserved closing phenylalanine or tryptophan is absent in this CDR3, likely reflecting a read error. The chain links TRBV4-3 to TRBJ2-2; the match to TRBD1 covers 9 bases. V dropped 1 base and J dropped 6; count of bases not matched to a gene: 3. The germline gives CDR1 LGHNA, CDR2 YSLEER. CDR3 length: 15 amino acids. For the CDR3, the DNA is TGCGCCAGCAGCCAAGGGGACAGGGCATCCGGGGAGCTGTTTTAT. Translating it yields CASSQGDRASGELFY.

This chain connects TRBV7-9 to TRBJ1-1; D is unclear. Germline-derived CDR1 and CDR2 are SEHNR and FQNEAQ (reference sequence). V lost 4 bases and J 3 bases, leaving 9 bases between the germline ends. The length of the CDR3 is 13 residues. The CDR3 reads CASSSELHTEAFF. CDR3 nucleotides: TGTGCCAGCAGCTCCGAACTTCACACTGAAGCTTTCTTT.

This clonotype was picked up one time. The chain uses TRBV10-3 and TRBJ2-3, with 11 bases lining up with TRBD2. The germline V gene has CDR1 ENHRY and CDR2 SYGVKD. This CDR3 region has 15 residues. J gave up 0 bases and V 6 bases, and 2 bases lay outside the gene matches. The CDR3 spells CAIRPSGGSTDTQYF. The CDR3 DNA reads TGTGCCATCAGACCTAGCGGGGGGAGCACAGATACGCAGTATTTT.

On this clonotype itself: The junction departs from the called germline gene at one end, perhaps through a read error. The rearrangement joins TRBV2 to TRBJ2-7, with D maybe TRBD2 (6 bases). Germline V gene data show CDR1 as SNHLY and CDR2 as FYNNEI. CDR3 length: 14 amino acids. CDR3 region: CASSQNWRGHEQYF. CDR3 DNA sequence: TGCGCCAGCAGCCAAAACTGGAGGGGCCACGAGCAGTACTTC.

The chain uses TRBV19 and TRBJ2-1; possibly TRBD2 for D (6 bases). The V and J ends lost 2 bases and 0 bases respectively, with 17 bases between them. Looked up from germline, CDR1 is LNHDA and CDR2 is SQIVND (reference sequence). This CDR3 contains 18 residues. CDR3 amino acids: CASSILASLLSSYNEQFF. DNA for the CDR3: TGTGCCAGTAGTATACTAGCGTCCCTTCTGAGCTCCTACAATGAGCAGTTCTTC.

The chain joins TRBV29-1 to TRBJ1-2; 8 positions match TRBD1. J gave up 4 bases and V 7 bases, and 11 bases lay outside the gene matches. CDR1 is SQVTM and CDR2 is ANQGSEA in the germline V gene. The CDR3 extends over 14 amino acids. This CDR3 reads CSGGDRGGVYGYTF. CDR3 in DNA: TGCAGCGGGGGCGACAGGGGAGGAGTCTATGGCTACACCTTC.

The sample holds a few counts of this clonotype. CDR3 amino acids: CASSRGVAGSLAGEQFF. CDR3 DNA sequence: TGTGCCAGCAGCCGGGGGGTAGCAGGTAGTCTGGCGGGTGAGCAGTTCTTC. The rearrangement links TRBV11-2 to TRBJ2-1, with 7 positions matching TRBD2. The CDR3 extends over 17 amino acids. The germline gives CDR1 SGHAT, CDR2 FQNNGV. After removal of 5 bases from V and 9 bases from J, the junction contained 19 bases not matched to a gene.

This clonotype was seen once. The V gene is TRBV2, the J gene TRBJ1-4, with no clear D. The CDR3 runs 13 residues. Trimming pared 10 bases from V and 8 bases from J, leaving 17 bases between. Germline-derived CDR1 and CDR2 are SNHLY and FYNNEI. The CDR3 DNA is TGTGCCACCGCAATACAGTGGGGAGAAAAACTGTTTTTT. Its protein product is CATAIQWGEKLFF.

This rearrangement joins TRBV29-1 to TRBJ2-1; the D is unclear. V was clipped by 6 bases and J by 0 bases, with 6 bases between them. This CDR3 region has 12 residues. Germline CDR1 and CDR2: SQVTM and ANQGSEA. The CDR3 region has the DNA TGCAGCGTAGTACCCTCCTACAATGAGCAGTTCTTC. It is translated as CSVVPSYNEQFF.

The genes are TRBV6-2 or TRBV6-3 and TRBJ1-1, with 7 bases matching TRBD1. After removal of 8 bases from V and 1 base from J, the junction contained 4 bases not matched to a gene. Germline values: CDR1 MNHEY, CDR2 SVGEGT. There are 13 residues in the CDR3. CDR3 in DNA: TGTGCCAGCTTCACAGGGGCGAACACTGAAGCTTTCTTT. It codes for CASFTGANTEAFF.

The J gene is TRBJ2-7, the V gene TRBV7-2, with a possible D match to TRBD2 (7 bases). The CDR3 runs to 15 residues. Trimming cost V 0 bases and J 7 bases, with 16 bases left between them. The germline gives CDR1 SGHTA, CDR2 FQGNSA. The CDR3 coding sequence is TGTGCCAGCAGCTTAGCGCTGGGGGGGCCCTGGGAGCAGTACTTC. Encoded protein: CASSLALGGPWEQYF. The entire variable domain, with the rest obtained from reference TRBV7-2 and TRBJ2-7, is as follows: GAGVSQSPSNKVTEKGKDVELRCDPISGHTALYWYRQSLGQGLEFLIYFQGNSAPDKSGLPSDRFSAERTGGSVSTLTIQRTQQEDSAVYLCASSLALGGPWEQYFGPGTRLTVT.

The chain joins TRBV2 to TRBJ2-3, with D possibly matching TRBD2 (6 bases). Germline V CDR1 and CDR2: SNHLY, FYNNEI. This CDR3 has 15 residues. V was pared by 6 bases and J by 0 bases, with 13 bases between. CDR3 coding DNA: TGTGCCAGCAGGGGGTGGAGGGCTAGCACAGATACGCAGTATTTT. It translates to CASRGWRASTDTQYF.

This clonotype was observed a few times. The chain links TRBV25-1 to TRBJ1-5, with a weak D call TRBD1 (5 bases). The CDR3 has 18 residues. Trimming shortened V by 8 bases and J by 2 bases, and 25 bases separated the two germline ends. Looked up from germline, CDR1 is MGHDK and CDR2 is SYGVNS. The CDR3 loop reads CASHYTGRMIKGNQPQHF. The CDR3 DNA is TGTGCCAGCCACTACACGGGACGGATGATTAAGGGCAATCAGCCCCAGCATTTT. Full variable domain (remainder filled in from reference TRBV25-1 and TRBJ1-5): EADIYQTPRYLVIGTGKKITLECSQTMGHDKMYWYQQDPGMELHLIHYSYGVNSTEKGDLSSESTVSRIRTEHFPLTLESARPSHTSQYLCASHYTGRMIKGNQPQHFGDGTRLSIL.

The rearrangement links TRBV11-2 to TRBJ2-3; 9 nucleotides match TRBD2. The CDR3 extends over 18 amino acids. Losses at the gene ends were 3 bases for V and 0 bases for J; bases not matched to a gene: 10. CDR1 SGHAT and CDR2 FQNNGV come from the germline V gene. The CDR3 loop is CASSLGSSGTPSTDTQYF. The CDR3 nucleotides read TGTGCCAGCAGCTTGGGTTCTAGCGGGACCCCTAGCACAGATACGCAGTATTTT.

V gene TRBV11-2 combines with J gene TRBJ2-1; D gene ambiguous. V was cut by 5 bases and J by 7 bases, with 18 bases left in between. CDR3 size: 15 residues. CDR1 and CDR2 (germline): SGHAT, FQNNGV. Written as DNA, the CDR3 is TGTGCCAGCAGCCCCGGTCAGCGTTATGGTAATGAGCAGTTCTTC. This sequence encodes CASSPGQRYGNEQFF.

The rearrangement links TRBV7-2 to TRBJ1-1, with 7 positions matching TRBD1. Per germline, CDR1 SGHTA and CDR2 FQGNSA. The CDR3 sequence is 14 residues long. V dropped 5 bases and J dropped 6; count of bases not matched to a gene: 9. CDR3 in DNA: TGTGCCAGCAGCGTCAGGGGGAACGGGGCTGAAGCTTTCTTT. The encoded protein is CASSVRGNGAEAFF.

The CDR3 sequence is CASSRDRAGPNEQFF. In DNA, the CDR3 is TGTGCCAGCAGCCGGGACAGGGCAGGACCCAATGAGCAGTTCTTC. V gene TRBV12-3 or TRBV12-4 combines with J gene TRBJ2-1; 9 nucleotides agree with TRBD1. Germline trimming cut 6 bases from V and 6 bases from J; bases unmatched to any gene: 9. This CDR3 is built from 15 residues.

With respect to this clonotype: A clone one base away is much larger, so this may be a read error. This chain uses TRBV6-1 with TRBJ2-7; 7 bases match TRBD2. The CDR3 is 13 residues long. CDR1 and CDR2 from the germline V gene are MNHNS and SASEGT. V trimming: 2 bases; J trimming: 10 bases; junction bases outside the gene matches: 8. The CDR3: CASSELPGGIQYF. CDR3 DNA sequence: TGTGCCAGCAGTGAACTCCCCGGGGGGATCCAGTACTTC.

The V and J genes are TRBV7-9 and TRBJ2-3; no clear D gene. Per the germline V gene, CDR1 is SEHNR and CDR2 is FQNEAQ (reference sequence). With 5 bases removed from V and 4 bases from J, the gap between germline ends came to 10 bases. The CDR3 length is 13 residues. The CDR3 DNA reads as TGTGCCAGCAGCCACCCCCAAGCAGATACGCAGTATTTT. Translation: CASSHPQADTQYF.

DNA for the CDR3: TGCGCCAGCAGCTTAACTAGCAGGACCACAGATACGCAGTATTTT. It codes for CASSLTSRTTDTQYF. This chain connects TRBV5-1 to TRBJ2-3; TRBD2 might be the D (6 bases). The germline CDR1 and CDR2 sequences are SGHRS and YFSETQ. The CDR3 has 15 amino acids. Trimming took 2 bases from V and 2 from J, leaving 12 bases between them. Supplemented by reference TRBV5-1 and TRBJ2-3, the full variable domain reads KAGVTQTPRYLIKTRGQQVTLSCSPISGHRSVSWYQQTPGQGLQFLFEYFSETQRNKGNFPGRFSGRQFSNSRSEMNVSTLELGDSALYLCASSLTSRTTDTQYFGPGTRLTVL.

This chain connects TRBV19 to TRBJ2-3; D is perhaps TRBD1 (6 bases). This CDR3 is 15 amino acids long. V was trimmed by 5 bases and J by 2 bases, leaving 14 bases between them. CDR1 LNHDA and CDR2 SQIVND come from the germline V gene (reference sequence). The CDR3 sequence is CASSATGSNTDTQYF. CDR3 coding DNA: TGTGCCAGTAGTGCCACAGGGTCGAACACAGATACGCAGTATTTT.